The rows below give T cell receptor beta chains drawn from one sample of a study of blood T cell repertoires in COVID-19. Produced via immunoSEQ multiplex PCR; TCRdb's table is partial and in-frame only. The repertoire holds 150,000 to 180,000 clones, with around 80% as singletons. The sequencing input was peripheral blood. These receptors were obtained from a woman between 45 and 65 years old with acute or convalescent COVID-19. CDR3s include the opening cysteine and the closing phenylalanine or tryptophan. The D gene is left open where the match is weak. Clone size appears in some rows only: once, few, many, or a class for an expanded clone.

d_gene: .; abundance: .; v_gene: TRBV7-3; j_gene: TRBJ2-2; CDR3aa: CASSQKQGVGELFF; CDR3nt: TGTGCCAGCAGCCAAAAACAGGGCGTCGGGGAGCTGTTTTTT
d_gene: TRBD1; abundance: .; v_gene: TRBV4-1; j_gene: TRBJ2-2; CDR3aa: CASSRRTGDTGELFF; CDR3nt: TGCGCCAGCAGCCGGCGGACAGGGGACACCGGGGAGCTGTTTTTT
d_gene: TRBD1; abundance: once; v_gene: TRBV9; j_gene: TRBJ1-1; CDR3aa: CASSQGQGATEAFF; CDR3nt: TGTGCCAGCAGCCAAGGACAGGGGGCCACTGAAGCTTTCTTT
d_gene: .; abundance: .; v_gene: TRBV23-1; j_gene: TRBJ2-7; CDR3aa: CASSHRGKGSYEQYF; CDR3nt: TGCGCCAGCAGTCATAGAGGGAAAGGCTCCTACGAGCAGTACTTC
d_gene: .; abundance: .; v_gene: TRBV7-2; j_gene: TRBJ2-1; CDR3aa: CASSLAENNEQFF; CDR3nt: TGTGCCAGCAGCTTAGCGGAGAACAATGAGCAGTTCTTC
d_gene: TRBD2; abundance: few; v_gene: TRBV4-3; j_gene: TRBJ2-7; CDR3aa: CASSPTSGSGEQYF; CDR3nt: TGCGCCAGCAGCCCGACTAGCGGGAGTGGCGAGCAGTACTTC
d_gene: .; abundance: .; v_gene: TRBV28; j_gene: TRBJ2-6; CDR3aa: CASSSTGIGANVLTF; CDR3nt: TGTGCCAGCAGTAGTACAGGGATCGGGGCCAACGTCCTGACTTTC
d_gene: TRBD2; abundance: once; v_gene: TRBV7-6; j_gene: TRBJ2-7; CDR3aa: CASSLIRETSGSYEQYF; CDR3nt: TGTGCCAGCAGCTTGATCCGGGAGACTAGCGGGAGCTACGAGCAGTACTTC
d_gene: .; abundance: once; v_gene: TRBV7-8; j_gene: TRBJ2-1; CDR3aa: CASSLVHRSSYNEQFF; CDR3nt: TGTGCCAGCAGCTTAGTGCATAGGAGTTCCTACAATGAGCAGTTCTTC
d_gene: TRBD1; abundance: .; v_gene: TRBV15; j_gene: TRBJ2-5; CDR3aa: CATSRRGQGGETQYF; CDR3nt: TGTGCCACCAGCAGACGGGGACAGGGAGGAGAGACCCAGTACTTC
d_gene: TRBD2; abundance: .; v_gene: TRBV3-1/TRBV3-2; j_gene: TRBJ2-1; CDR3aa: CASSLAGGVINEQFF; CDR3nt: TGTGCCAGCAGCCTAGCGGGAGGGGTAATAAATGAGCAGTTCTTC
d_gene: TRBD1; abundance: .; v_gene: TRBV6-6; j_gene: TRBJ2-3; CDR3aa: CASSKTGISTDTQYF; CDR3nt: TGTGCCAGCAGCAAGACAGGGATTAGTACAGATACGCAGTATTTT
d_gene: .; abundance: .; v_gene: TRBV5-1; j_gene: TRBJ1-2; CDR3aa: CASSPDSPRGGYTF; CDR3nt: TGCGCCAGCAGCCCTGACAGTCCTAGGGGTGGCTACACCTTC
d_gene: .; abundance: .; v_gene: TRBV2; j_gene: TRBJ2-5; CDR3aa: CASSASRGGAEETQYF; CDR3nt: TGTGCCAGCAGTGCCTCGCGAGGGGGGGCTGAGGAGACCCAGTACTTC
d_gene: .; abundance: .; v_gene: TRBV28; j_gene: TRBJ1-5; CDR3aa: CASSDRINQPQHF; CDR3nt: TGTGCCAGCAGTGACAGGATCAATCAGCCCCAGCATTTT
d_gene: TRBD1; abundance: .; v_gene: TRBV18; j_gene: TRBJ2-1; CDR3aa: CASSREGGARNEQFF; CDR3nt: TGTGCCAGCTCACGGGAAGGGGGCGCCCGCAATGAGCAGTTCTTC
d_gene: TRBD1; abundance: few; v_gene: TRBV4-3; j_gene: TRBJ1-6; CDR3aa: CASSQDVTGVNSPLHF; CDR3nt: TGCGCCAGCAGCCAAGATGTGACAGGGGTAAATTCACCCCTCCACTTT
d_gene: .; abundance: .; v_gene: TRBV20-1; j_gene: TRBJ2-1; CDR3aa: CSAETYNEQFF; CDR3nt: TGCAGTGCTGAGACCTACAATGAGCAGTTCTTC
d_gene: TRBD1; abundance: .; v_gene: TRBV27; j_gene: TRBJ2-7; CDR3aa: CASSLRRQGGYEQYF; CDR3nt: TGTGCCAGCAGCTTAAGGAGACAGGGTGGCTACGAGCAGTACTTC
d_gene: TRBD2; abundance: .; v_gene: TRBV5-6; j_gene: TRBJ2-3; CDR3aa: CASSLPRQRLAADTQYF; CDR3nt: TGTGCCAGCAGCTTACCGAGACAGCGACTAGCCGCCGATACGCAGTATTTT
d_gene: TRBD1; abundance: .; v_gene: TRBV7-2; j_gene: TRBJ1-6; CDR3aa: CASSLVEGAQNSPLHF; CDR3nt: TGTGCCAGCAGCTTAGTGGAGGGGGCGCAGAATTCACCCCTCCACTTT
d_gene: .; abundance: .; v_gene: TRBV12-3/TRBV12-4; j_gene: TRBJ2-7; CDR3aa: CASSLNYEQYF; CDR3nt: TGTGCCAGCAGCCTAAACTACGAGCAGTACTTC
d_gene: TRBD1; abundance: few; v_gene: TRBV7-2; j_gene: TRBJ1-4; CDR3aa: CASSSLPLDRGREKLFF; CDR3nt: TGTGCCAGCAGCTCCCTACCCTTAGACAGGGGGCGTGAAAAACTGTTTTTT
d_gene: TRBD2; abundance: once; v_gene: TRBV3-1/TRBV3-2; j_gene: TRBJ2-7; CDR3aa: CASSRTLAATYEQYF; CDR3nt: TGTGCCAGCAGCCGGACACTAGCGGCTACCTACGAGCAGTACTTC
d_gene: TRBD2; abundance: .; v_gene: TRBV7-9; j_gene: TRBJ2-3; CDR3aa: CASSFGRYTDTQYF; CDR3nt: TGTGCCAGCAGCTTCGGGAGGTACACAGATACGCAGTATTTT
d_gene: TRBD1; abundance: .; v_gene: TRBV19; j_gene: TRBJ1-1; CDR3aa: CASSGPWTGRTEAFF; CDR3nt: TGTGCCAGTAGTGGGCCCTGGACAGGGCGGACTGAAGCTTTCTTT
d_gene: .; abundance: medium-sized; v_gene: TRBV6-6; j_gene: TRBJ1-6; CDR3aa: CASSWRGSYNSPLHF; CDR3nt: TGTGCCAGCAGTTGGAGGGGATCCTATAATTCACCCCTCCACTTT
d_gene: TRBD1; abundance: .; v_gene: TRBV7-9; j_gene: TRBJ2-7; CDR3aa: CASSRGDSLHEQYF; CDR3nt: TGTGCCAGCAGCCGAGGGGACAGCTTGCACGAGCAGTACTTC
d_gene: .; abundance: .; v_gene: TRBV15; j_gene: TRBJ1-5; CDR3aa: CATSRDPNQPQHF; CDR3nt: TGTGCCACCAGCAGAGATCCTAATCAGCCCCAGCATTTT
d_gene: TRBD2; abundance: .; v_gene: TRBV29-1; j_gene: TRBJ2-3; CDR3aa: CSSAGTSGADTQYF; CDR3nt: TGCAGCTCTGCCGGGACTAGCGGGGCAGATACGCAGTATTTT
d_gene: TRBD1; abundance: .; v_gene: TRBV5-1; j_gene: TRBJ1-3; CDR3aa: CASSPHPNRGSGNTIYF; CDR3nt: TGCGCCAGCAGCCCCCACCCTAACAGGGGCAGTGGAAACACCATATATTTT
d_gene: TRBD2; abundance: .; v_gene: TRBV4-3; j_gene: TRBJ2-3; CDR3aa: CASSQEGLAGTDTQYF; CDR3nt: TGCGCCAGCAGCCAAGAGGGACTAGCGGGCACAGATACGCAGTATTTT
d_gene: TRBD2; abundance: .; v_gene: TRBV20-1; j_gene: TRBJ2-7; CDR3aa: CSASSLAGGTFYEQYF; CDR3nt: TGCAGTGCTAGTAGCCTAGCGGGAGGAACTTTCTACGAGCAGTACTTC
d_gene: TRBD1; abundance: .; v_gene: TRBV5-1; j_gene: TRBJ1-1; CDR3aa: CASSSTGGGSPPEAFF; CDR3nt: TGCGCCAGCAGCTCGACAGGGGGCGGCTCTCCCCCTGAAGCTTTCTTT
d_gene: .; abundance: once; v_gene: TRBV11-2; j_gene: TRBJ1-3; CDR3aa: CASSLAGGSGNTIYF; CDR3nt: TGTGCCAGCAGCTTAGCCGGCGGGTCCGGAAACACCATATATTTT
d_gene: TRBD2; abundance: .; v_gene: TRBV4-1; j_gene: TRBJ2-3; CDR3aa: CASSPIGLAGSTDTQYF; CDR3nt: TGCGCCAGCAGCCCGATCGGACTAGCGGGAAGCACAGATACGCAGTATTTT
d_gene: TRBD1; abundance: few; v_gene: TRBV2; j_gene: TRBJ1-1; CDR3aa: CASRDRGPNTEAFF; CDR3nt: TGTGCCAGCAGGGACAGGGGACCGAACACTGAAGCTTTCTTT
d_gene: .; abundance: .; v_gene: TRBV4-2; j_gene: TRBJ1-2; CDR3aa: CASSQDLGQYYGYTF; CDR3nt: TGTGCCAGCAGCCAAGATCTAGGACAGTACTATGGCTACACCTTC
d_gene: .; abundance: .; v_gene: TRBV4-1; j_gene: TRBJ2-7; CDR3aa: CASSPNGAGYEQYF; CDR3nt: TGCGCCAGCAGCCCTAATGGGGCGGGGTACGAGCAGTACTTC
d_gene: TRBD2; abundance: .; v_gene: TRBV27; j_gene: TRBJ2-3; CDR3aa: CASSLYKRGGGDTQYF; CDR3nt: TGTGCCAGCAGTTTATACAAGCGGGGGGGCGGAGATACGCAGTATTTT
d_gene: TRBD1; abundance: .; v_gene: TRBV7-2; j_gene: TRBJ1-5; CDR3aa: CASSLGGTGEQPQHF; CDR3nt: TGTGCCAGCAGCTTAGGTGGGACAGGGGAACAGCCCCAGCATTTT